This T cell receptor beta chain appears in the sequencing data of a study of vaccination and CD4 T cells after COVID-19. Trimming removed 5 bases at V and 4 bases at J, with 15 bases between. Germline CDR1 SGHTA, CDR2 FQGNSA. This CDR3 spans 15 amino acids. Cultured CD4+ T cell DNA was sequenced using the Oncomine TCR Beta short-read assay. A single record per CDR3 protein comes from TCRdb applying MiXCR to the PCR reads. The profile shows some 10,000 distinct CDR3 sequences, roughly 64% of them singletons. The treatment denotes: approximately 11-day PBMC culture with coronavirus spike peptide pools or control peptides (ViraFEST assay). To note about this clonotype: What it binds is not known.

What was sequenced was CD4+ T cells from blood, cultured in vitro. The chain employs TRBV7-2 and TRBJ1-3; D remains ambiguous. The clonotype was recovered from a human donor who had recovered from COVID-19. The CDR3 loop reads CASSPIGIFGNTIYF. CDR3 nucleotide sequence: TGTGCCAGCAGCCCCATCGGTATTTTCGGAAACACCATATATTTT.